These 10 T cell receptor beta chains share one sample of origin, sequenced in a study of shared clonotypes between healthy human individuals. Using immunoSEQ multiplex PCR, the repertoire was profiled, and TCRdb retains in-frame clones only, with some absent. The sample has about 1 million clones; about 75% are singletons. The sequencing input was memory CD4+ T cells sorted from blood. The subset was: CD45RA-negative fraction. The origin of the receptors is a man aged 18 to 30 in good health.

V gene TRBV6-1 combines with J gene TRBJ2-1; the match to TRBD2 covers 14 bases. Per germline, CDR1 MNHNS and CDR2 SASEGT. This CDR3 is 14 amino acids long. Trimming cost V 8 bases and J 8 bases; bases outside gene matches: 5. The CDR3 DNA sequence: TGTGCCAGCTCGACTAGCGGGGGGGCTTATGAGCAGTTCTTC. Its protein product is CASSTSGGAYEQFF.

This chain connects TRBV28 to TRBJ2-2; no clear D. Germline V gene lookup returns CDR1 MDHEN and CDR2 SYDVKM. This CDR3 is 15 amino acids long. Trimming took off 3 bases at V and 3 bases at J, with 11 bases between the two ends. CDR3 DNA sequence: TGTGCCAGCAGTTTTCCCCTCTCGGACACCGGGGAGCTGTTTTTT. This codes for CASSFPLSDTGELFF.

Note on this clone: One end of the junction varies from germline; a read error may be responsible. This chain links TRBV5-1 with TRBJ2-1; the D gene is possibly TRBD2 (7 bases). Germline assignment: CDR1 SGHRS and CDR2 YFSETQ. There are 16 residues in the CDR3. This chain's CDR3 is CASNLGGGGPYNEQFF. CDR3 DNA: TGCGCCAGCAACTTGGGAGGGGGAGGGCCCTACAATGAGCAGTTCTTC.

This clone was picked up many times. The chain couples TRBV10-2 to TRBJ2-3; TRBD1 might be the D (5 bases). Germline V lookup: CDR1 WSHSY, CDR2 SAAADI. Trimming pared 4 bases from V and 1 base from J, leaving 12 bases between. The CDR3 runs to 15 residues. This chain's CDR3 is CASSGKQARTDTQYF. The CDR3 DNA reads TGCGCCAGCAGTGGGAAACAGGCTCGCACAGATACGCAGTATTTT.

V usage is TRBV10-3 and J usage is TRBJ2-3; 9 bases fit TRBD1. V lost 0 bases and J lost 4; bases outside the gene matches: 5. The CDR3 consists of 16 residues. Germline V gene data show CDR1 as ENHRY and CDR2 as SYGVKD. CDR3 bases: TGTGCCATCAGTGAGTCCACAGGGGGCATGGCAGATACGCAGTATTTT. This gives the protein CAISESTGGMADTQYF.

This clone was picked up many times. CDR3: CASSLAVGGESGYTF. The CDR3 nucleotides are TGTGCCAGCAGCTTAGCGGTAGGAGGAGAAAGCGGCTACACCTTC. This rearrangement joins TRBV7-9 to TRBJ1-2; D not certain. V lost 0 bases, J lost 8 bases, and 16 bases lay in between. Germline V gene data show CDR1 as SEHNR and CDR2 as FQNEAQ (reference sequence). This CDR3 has 15 residues.

The rearrangement uses TRBV30 and TRBJ1-4, with D uncertain. This CDR3 comprises 12 residues. V dropped 7 bases and J dropped 0 bases, with 6 bases sitting between them. Germline lookup yields CDR1 GTSNPN and CDR2 SVGIG (reference sequence). The CDR3 is CALAATNEKLFF. The CDR3 DNA sequence: TGTGCCTTGGCTGCAACTAATGAAAAACTGTTTTTT.

V gene TRBV30 combines with J gene TRBJ1-2, with a weak D call TRBD1 (5 bases). Germline-derived CDR1 and CDR2 are GTSNPN and SVGIG (reference sequence). The V and J ends lost 2 bases and 0 bases respectively, with 22 bases between them. The CDR3 is 18 residues long. CDR3 DNA sequence: TGTGCCTGGAGTACTCTATCGGGACTTTCCGCTACTAACTATGGCTACACCTTC. It specifies CAWSTLSGLSATNYGYTF. Variable domain in full (rest from reference TRBV30 and TRBJ1-2): SQTIHQWPATLVQPVGSPLSLECTVEGTSNPNLYWYRQAAGRGLQLLFYSVGIGQISSEVPQNLSASRPQDRQFILSSKKLLLSDSGFYLCAWSTLSGLSATNYGYTFGSGTRLTVV.

The V call is TRBV6-5, the J call TRBJ1-1, with D unclear. V gave up 5 bases and J gave up 11 bases, with 21 bases separating them. The germline V gene has CDR1 MNHEY and CDR2 SVGAGI. The CDR3 spans 14 residues. Written as DNA, the CDR3 is TGTGCCAGCAGTGACCAGGCCGGGAACGTCGGTGCTTTCTTT. This gives the protein CASSDQAGNVGAFF.

This clone was recorded once. This sample also contains other DNA sequences that code for the same CDR3. This chain uses TRBV5-1 with TRBJ2-7, with a tentative D call TRBD1 (5 bases). The V and J ends lost 4 bases and 2 bases respectively, with 10 bases between them. Germline V gene data show CDR1 as SGHRS and CDR2 as YFSETQ. The CDR3 totals 13 residues. The CDR3 DNA is TGCGCCAGCAGCCTTACAGGAACCTACGAGCAGTACTTC. Translating it yields CASSLTGTYEQYF. Based on the CDR3 plus reference TRBV5-1 and TRBJ2-7, the full variable domain is KAGVTQTPRYLIKTRGQQVTLSCSPISGHRSVSWYQQTPGQGLQFLFEYFSETQRNKGNFPGRFSGRQFSNSRSEMNVSTLELGDSALYLCASSLTGTYEQYFGPGTRLTVT.